The TCR beta chain described here comes from a study of OX40 agonist ivuxolimab in advanced cancers. Germline V gene sequence: CDR1 SGHAT, CDR2 FQNNGV. There are 16 residues in the CDR3. Trimming left V 0 bases short and J 1 base short, with 13 bases between. The protocol was immunoSEQ multiplex PCR, while the TCRdb copy is restricted to in-frame clones and leaves out a portion. The repertoire includes approximately 76,000 clones, around nine tenths of them detected once, and 0.55% to 0.7% sits in the top ten. V is TRBV11-2 and J is TRBJ2-7; no firm D call. The TCR originated in an adult with an advanced solid tumor such as melanoma, head and neck, liver or kidney cancer. This specimen consisted of CD4+ or CD8+ T cells sorted from blood, obtained in a trial of the OX40 agonist ivuxolimab. CDR3 region: CASSLDRGSQSYEQYF. The CDR3 nucleotides are TGTGCCAGCAGCTTAGATAGAGGAAGCCAGTCCTACGAGCAGTACTTC.